Sequencing of this T cell receptor beta chain was carried out in a study of CD8+ T cells in alopecia areata. As regards this clone: Its specificity is not known.

Peripheral blood samples and lesional scalp punch biopsies were obtained from alopecia areata patients. The CDR3 is made up of 13 amino acids. V was clipped by 4 bases and J by 5 bases, with 10 bases between them. From germline, CDR1 is SGHDT and CDR2 YYEEEE. Extracted RNA was reverse transcribed, and the resulting cDNA served as sequencing template. Assay used: immunoSEQ multiplex PCR; TCRdb lists only in-frame clones, some missing. Among about 120,000 clones listed, less than 50% were seen once. The study's findings and limits: Sequencing of scalp tissue also captures the resident alphabeta T cells of normal skin. Mice showed clearer TCR sharing than patients did, a gap that was possibly HLA-related.

The source of this sequence is a human donor with alopecia areata. The chain is built from TRBV5-6 and TRBJ2-1; D not certain. The sequenced material came from NKG2D-low CD8+ T cells sorted from blood. The CDR3 sequence is CASSLLVHNEQFF. In DNA, the CDR3 is TGTGCCAGCAGCCTTTTAGTACACAATGAGCAGTTCTTC.